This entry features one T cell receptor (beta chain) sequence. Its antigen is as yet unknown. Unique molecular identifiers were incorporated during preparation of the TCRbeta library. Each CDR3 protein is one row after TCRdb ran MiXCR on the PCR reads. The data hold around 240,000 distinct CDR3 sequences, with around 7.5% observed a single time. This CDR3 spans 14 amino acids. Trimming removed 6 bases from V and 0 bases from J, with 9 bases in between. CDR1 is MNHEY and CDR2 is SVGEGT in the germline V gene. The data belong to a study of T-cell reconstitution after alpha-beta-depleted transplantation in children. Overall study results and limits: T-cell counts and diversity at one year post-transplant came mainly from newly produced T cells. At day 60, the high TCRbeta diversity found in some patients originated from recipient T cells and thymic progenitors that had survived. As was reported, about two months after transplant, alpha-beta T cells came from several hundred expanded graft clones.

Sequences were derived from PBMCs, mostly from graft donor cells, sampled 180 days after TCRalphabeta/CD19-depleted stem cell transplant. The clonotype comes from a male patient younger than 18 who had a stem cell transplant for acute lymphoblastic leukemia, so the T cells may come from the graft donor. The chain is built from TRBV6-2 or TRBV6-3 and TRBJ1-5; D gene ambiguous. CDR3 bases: TGTGCCAGCAGCCGTTGCCTTAGCAATCAGCCCCAGCATTTT. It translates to CASSRCLSNQPQHF.